Each of the 21 T cell receptor beta chains below was sequenced from the same sample in a study of T cells in Graves' hyperthyroidism and ophthalmopathy. Template material for amplifying TCR beta CDR3 regions consisted of RNA transcripts. Initially, a first-round RT-PCR of the TCR CDR3 employed the HTBI primer set. TCRdb ran MiXCR on the multiplex PCR reads and lists one entry per CDR3 protein. Here the sample spans about 560,000 distinct CDR3 sequences, 11% to 15% being singletons. The sequencing sample was made of blood. The origin of the receptors is a woman aged 40 to 50 with Graves' hyperthyroidism.

Many counts were recorded for this clonotype. The gene calls are TRBV2 and TRBJ1-5, with D possibly TRBD1 on 5 matching bases. CDR1 SNHLY and CDR2 FYNNEI come from the germline V gene. Trimming left V 5 bases short and J 3 bases short, with 11 bases between. This CDR3 has 14 residues. The CDR3 loop reads CASSRYRNNQPQHF. In DNA, the CDR3 is TGTGCCAGCAGTCGTTACAGGAACAATCAGCCCCAGCATTTT.

This clonotype was seen ten or more times. The J gene is TRBJ2-3, the V gene TRBV2, with a possible D match to TRBD1 (6 bases). Germline CDR1 and CDR2: SNHLY and FYNNEI. The V end was cut by 4 bases, the J end by 4 bases, with 9 bases between. CDR3 length: 13 amino acids. This CDR3 is CASSVGAADTQYF. CDR3 nucleotide sequence: TGTGCCAGCAGTGTGGGGGCGGCAGATACGCAGTATTTT.

This clonotype was seen at least ten times. CDR3 in amino acids: CSARRQGGSYEQYF. The CDR3 DNA reads as TGCAGTGCGAGAAGACAGGGAGGCTCCTACGAGCAGTACTTC. The chain carries TRBV20-1 and TRBJ2-7; tentative D call: TRBD1 (7 bases). The CDR3 has 14 residues. Looked up from germline, CDR1 is DFQATT and CDR2 is SNEGSKA (reference sequence). With 6 bases removed from V and 0 bases from J, the gap between germline ends came to 15 bases.

The J gene is TRBJ2-1, the V gene TRBV9; 10 positions agree with TRBD2. This CDR3 is built from 16 residues. Germline CDR1 SGDLS, CDR2 YYNGEE. J was trimmed by 7 bases and V by 3 bases; bases with no gene match: 10. The CDR3 sequence is CASSAWLAGAQNEQFF. DNA for the CDR3: TGTGCCAGCAGCGCCTGGCTAGCGGGAGCGCAGAATGAGCAGTTCTTC.

A few counts support this clonotype. The chain has TRBV15 and TRBJ2-5; 9 bases align to TRBD1. This CDR3 is built from 15 residues. From germline, CDR1 is LNHNV and CDR2 YYDKDF (reference sequence). After removal of 5 bases from V and 4 bases from J, the junction contained 8 bases not matched to a gene. The CDR3 is CATSPQGAGVETQYF. In DNA, the CDR3 is TGTGCCACCAGCCCACAGGGGGCGGGAGTAGAGACCCAGTACTTC. Combining the CDR3 with reference TRBV15 and TRBJ2-5 gives the whole variable domain DAMVIQNPRYQVTQFGKPVTLSCSQTLNHNVMYWYQQKSSQAPKLLFHYYDKDFNNEADTPDNFQSRRPNTSFCFLDIRSPGLGDTAMYLCATSPQGAGVETQYFGPGTRLLVL.

This clonotype came up many times. J is TRBJ2-7 and V is TRBV20-1, with a weak D call TRBD1 (6 bases). The germline CDR1 and CDR2 sequences are DFQATT and SNEGSKA (reference sequence). V was clipped by 6 bases and J by 3 bases, with 12 bases between them. This CDR3 has 12 residues. The CDR3, as DNA: TGCAGTGCCGCACAGGGCTTCTACGAGCAGTACTTC. Its translation: CSAAQGFYEQYF.

The sample holds a few counts of this clonotype. V and J are TRBV20-1 and TRBJ2-3, with TRBD2 matching 8 bases. V shed 1 base, J shed 0 bases, and the junction held 3 bases outside the gene matches. The length of the CDR3 is 15 residues. The germline gives CDR1 DFQATT, CDR2 SNEGSKA (reference sequence). This CDR3 is CSARAASGSTDTQYF. In DNA, the CDR3 is TGCAGTGCTAGAGCCGCTAGCGGGAGCACAGATACGCAGTATTTT.

This clonotype has only a few counts. A clone one base away is much larger, so this may be a read error. The rearrangement uses TRBV28 and TRBJ2-3; TRBD2 might be the D (6 bases). The CDR3 consists of 18 residues. Between the trimmed V and J ends, which lost 9 bases and 0 bases, there was a span of 25 bases. In germline, CDR1 is MDHEN, CDR2 SYDVKM. This chain's CDR3 is CARSSLHGGTSSTDTQYF. CDR3 nucleotide sequence: TGTGCCAGGAGCTCGCTACATGGAGGGACCTCTAGCACAGATACGCAGTATTTT.

This clonotype was counted only a few times. A read error is possible here, since a much larger clone lies one base away. The rearrangement links TRBV3-1 to TRBJ2-7, with D hard to call. Germline values: CDR1 LGHDT, CDR2 YNNKEL (reference sequence). The CDR3 spans 14 residues. Trimming took off 3 bases at V and 3 bases at J, with 12 bases between the two ends. The DNA of the CDR3 is TGTGCCAGCAGCCAGAATAGCAGACACTACGAGCAGTACTTC. This codes for CASSQNSRHYEQYF.

The chain uses TRBV19 and TRBJ1-2; D perhaps matches TRBD1 (6 bases). This CDR3 contains 15 residues. Germline CDR1 is LNHDA and CDR2 is SQIVND (reference sequence). The V end lost 5 bases, the J end lost 3 bases, and 16 bases lay between the germline ends. The CDR3 protein is CASSARGPIDYGYTF. The DNA for the CDR3 is TGTGCCAGTAGTGCCAGGGGCCCGATTGACTATGGCTACACCTTC. Full variable domain (remainder filled in from reference TRBV19 and TRBJ1-2): DGGITQSPKYLFRKEGQNVTLSCEQNLNHDAMYWYRQDPGQGLRLIYYSQIVNDFQKGDIAEGYSVSREKKESFPLTVTSAQKNPTAFYLCASSARGPIDYGYTFGSGTRLTVV.

This clonotype showed up many times. The chain combines TRBV27 with TRBJ2-5, with D perhaps TRBD2 (7 bases). Trimming took 3 bases from V and 5 from J, leaving 16 bases between them. Per germline, CDR1 MNHEY and CDR2 SMNVEV (reference sequence). CDR3 length: 15 residues. The DNA of the CDR3 is TGTGCCAGCAGTTTCTCGGGGGGCCCGGGGGAGACCCAGTACTTC. Its translation is CASSFSGGPGETQYF.

This clonotype has only a few counts. The rearrangement uses TRBV7-9 and TRBJ2-1; 16 bases are a match to TRBD2. Looked up from germline, CDR1 is SEHNR and CDR2 is FQNEAQ (reference sequence). This CDR3 contains 20 residues. J was trimmed by 6 bases and V by 1 base; bases with no gene match: 12. CDR3 DNA sequence: TGTGCCAGCAGCTTAGGAGGCGGGGGACTAGCGGGAGGGTCTTTCAATGAGCAGTTCTTC. As protein: CASSLGGGGLAGGSFNEQFF. Supplemented by reference TRBV7-9 and TRBJ2-1, the full variable domain reads DTGVSQNPRHKITKRGQNVTFRCDPISEHNRLYWYRQTLGQGPEFLTYFQNEAQLEKSRLLSDRFSAERPKGSFSTLEIQRTEQGDSAMYLCASSLGGGGLAGGSFNEQFFGPGTRLTVL.

This clonotype has at least ten counts. The gene calls are TRBV30 and TRBJ1-1, with a weak D call TRBD1 (6 bases). CDR1 is GTSNPN and CDR2 is SVGIG in the germline V gene (reference sequence). There are 14 residues in the CDR3. V was trimmed by 1 base and J by 5 bases, leaving 14 bases between them. The CDR3 reads CAWSGGGLETEAFF. The CDR3 DNA reads as TGTGCCTGGAGTGGGGGGGGCCTCGAAACTGAAGCTTTCTTT.

This clonotype came up many times. The chain employs TRBV24-1 and TRBJ1-2; perhaps TRBD1 as D (5 bases). Germline V lookup: CDR1 KGHDR, CDR2 SFDVKD. The length of the CDR3 is 13 residues. V was clipped by 1 base and J by 5 bases, with 7 bases between them. The CDR3 sequence: CATSDFQGYGYTF. DNA for the CDR3: TGTGCCACCAGTGATTTCCAGGGATATGGCTACACCTTC.

This clonotype was found a few times. This sequence joins TRBV28 and TRBJ1-6, with TRBD1 identical over 7 bases. Germline CDR1 is MDHEN and CDR2 is SYDVKM. Trimming removed 6 bases from V and 4 bases from J; junction bases left unmatched: 6. The CDR3 runs to 15 residues. The CDR3 bases are TGTGCCAGCAGGTCGGGACAGACTTATAATTCACCCCTCCACTTT. Translation: CASRSGQTYNSPLHF.

This chain connects TRBV6-1 to TRBJ2-7; D is unclear. CDR3 size: 13 residues. Looked up from germline, CDR1 is MNHNS and CDR2 is SASEGT. With 6 bases removed from V and 0 bases from J, the gap between germline ends came to 9 bases. The CDR3 DNA sequence: TGTGCCAGCAGCGGACGGCTCTCCTACGAGCAGTACTTC. Amino acids: CASSGRLSYEQYF.

There are many counts of this clonotype. The gene calls are TRBV28 and TRBJ2-7; no firm D call. The CDR3 covers 12 residues. The germline CDR1 and CDR2 sequences are MDHEN and SYDVKM. Trimming removed 3 bases at V and 6 bases at J, with 9 bases between. CDR3 sequence (DNA): TGTGCCAGCAGTTTGTTTAACCGCGAGCAGTACTTC. Its translation is CASSLFNREQYF.

This clonotype was seen ten or more times. The chain combines TRBV24-1 with TRBJ2-3; 7 bases are a match to TRBD2. Germline V gene sequence: CDR1 KGHDR, CDR2 SFDVKD. V dropped 7 bases and J dropped 0; count of bases not matched to a gene: 3. This CDR3 has 14 residues. CDR3 nucleotides: TGTGCCACCAGCCGCGGGGGAAGCACAGATACGCAGTATTTT. It translates to CATSRGGSTDTQYF.

In this sample, this clonotype turned up a few times. The chain links TRBV5-1 to TRBJ2-7, with 9 nucleotides matching TRBD1. The CDR3 length is 14 residues. Germline CDR1 and CDR2: SGHRS and YFSETQ. With 0 bases clipped from V and 6 bases from J, the junction kept 4 bases outside the gene matches. The DNA for the CDR3 is TGCGCCAGCAGCTTGGACAGGGGGCCTTCCGAGCAGTACTTC. It encodes CASSLDRGPSEQYF.

This clonotype was detected a few times. The chain combines TRBV25-1 with TRBJ2-7; tentative D call: TRBD1 (6 bases). The CDR3 extends over 14 amino acids. Germline CDR1 and CDR2: MGHDK and SYGVNS. Trimming took off 0 bases at V and 4 bases at J, with 10 bases between the two ends. CDR3: CASSEYRGGYEQYF. The CDR3 DNA is TGTGCCAGCAGTGAATACAGGGGCGGATACGAGCAGTACTTC.

A remark on this clonotype: A read error may be the cause here, since a much bigger clone is one base away. This chain uses TRBV20-1 with TRBJ2-1; 8 bases agree with TRBD2. The J call could be wrong; TRBJ2-7 is a better fit for the DNA end. The germline CDR1 and CDR2 sequences are DFQATT and SNEGSKA (reference sequence). There are 14 residues in the CDR3. For the CDR3, the DNA is TGCAGTGCGACACTAGCGGAAACCTACAATGAGCAGTACTTC. It is translated as CSATLAETYNEQYF.